The 20 T cell receptor beta chains below were found in one sample sequenced in a study of cytomegalovirus exposure and HLA in healthy donors. Vbeta (60) and Jbeta (13) primers were used in the PCR. The data were produced by immunoSEQ multiplex PCR, yet TCRdb's version contains in-frame clones alone and is incomplete. Here the sample spans some 88,000 clones, roughly 71% being singletons. Sequenced sample: PBMCs. The receptor source for this set is a woman aged 18-30 years in good health and CMV-seropositive.

The chain combines TRBV27 with TRBJ1-1; perhaps TRBD1 as D (6 bases). There are 15 residues in the CDR3. Looked up from germline, CDR1 is MNHEY and CDR2 is SMNVEV (reference sequence). Trimming took 0 bases from V and 5 from J, leaving 13 bases between them. The CDR3 is CASSLSGARWTEAFF. As DNA, the CDR3 is TGTGCCAGCAGTTTATCGGGGGCGCGGTGGACTGAAGCTTTCTTT.

The chain links TRBV10-3 to TRBJ1-6, with D perhaps TRBD1 (6 bases). Germline lookup yields CDR1 ENHRY and CDR2 SYGVKD. This CDR3 has 16 residues. V was shortened by 3 bases and J by 11 bases, with 20 bases between the two germline ends. The DNA for the CDR3 is TGTGCCATCAGTGACAGAGGACAGATCCTCGGAACACCCCTCCACTTT. Translated: CAISDRGQILGTPLHF.

The chain joins TRBV6-5 to TRBJ2-7, with a weak D call TRBD2 (5 bases). This CDR3 has 15 amino acids. Trimming took 5 bases from V and 4 from J, leaving 18 bases between them. Germline V gene data show CDR1 as MNHEY and CDR2 as SVGAGI. CDR3 in DNA: TGTGCCAGCAGTCCTTCCGGACTTGTTAGTTACGAGCAGTACTTC. It yields the protein CASSPSGLVSYEQYF.

The chain couples TRBV18 to TRBJ1-5; weak D call: TRBD1 (5 bases). Germline-derived CDR1 and CDR2 are KGHSH and LQKENI. The CDR3 totals 15 residues. V lost 3 bases and J lost 6, with 15 bases in between. CDR3 amino acids: CASSPKDSLSQPQHF. The DNA for the CDR3 is TGTGCCAGCTCACCCAAAGACAGTTTAAGTCAGCCCCAGCATTTT.

The chain uses TRBV27 and TRBJ2-7, with D perhaps TRBD2 (6 bases). This CDR3 contains 15 residues. The V end lost 3 bases, the J end lost 4 bases, and 16 bases lay between the germline ends. The germline V gene has CDR1 MNHEY and CDR2 SMNVEV (reference sequence). For the CDR3, the DNA is TGTGCCAGCAGTTTGAGGAGGAGCGGGCCTTACGAGCAGTACTTC. Translation gives CASSLRRSGPYEQYF.

The V and J genes are TRBV4-3 and TRBJ2-3, with D maybe TRBD2 (6 bases). The CDR3 loop spans 15 amino acids. V lost 0 bases and J 6 bases, leaving 13 bases between the germline ends. CDR1 LGHNA and CDR2 YSLEER come from the germline V gene. The CDR3 reads CASSQDPGRGDTQYF. In DNA, the CDR3 is TGCGCCAGCAGCCAAGATCCCGGGAGAGGGGATACGCAGTATTTT.

This chain joins TRBV19 and TRBJ2-2; TRBD1 matches at 12 bases. The germline gives CDR1 LNHDA, CDR2 SQIVND (reference sequence). The CDR3 runs 17 residues. Trimming removed 0 bases from V and 7 bases from J; junction bases left unmatched: 6. CDR3 in amino acids: CASSIDVGTGGNGELFF. CDR3 coding DNA: TGTGCCAGTAGTATAGATGTAGGGACAGGGGGCAACGGGGAGCTGTTTTTT.

The chain combines TRBV7-3 with TRBJ1-1; 9 bases map to TRBD1. CDR3 size: 22 residues. Germline CDR1 reads SGHTA; CDR2 reads FQGTGA. Trimming at V came to 5 bases and at J to 0 bases, leaving 25 bases not matched to a gene. In DNA form, the CDR3 reads TGTGCCAGCAGCCCCGTTATCATGGTCGGCGGGACAGGGAGGGGGATGAACACTGAAGCTTTCTTT. This encodes CASSPVIMVGGTGRGMNTEAFF.

The chain carries TRBV5-5 and TRBJ2-7; maybe TRBD1 (7 bases). Germline CDR1 reads SGHKS; CDR2 reads YYEKEE (reference sequence). V lost 3 bases, J lost 6 bases, and 16 bases lay in between. The CDR3 is 14 residues long. CDR3 DNA: TGTGCCAGCAGCTCCCAGGGGGGCCGACGCGAGCAGTACTTC. Translation gives CASSSQGGRREQYF.

V gene TRBV6-1 combines with J gene TRBJ1-3; D gene ambiguous. Germline lookup yields CDR1 MNHNS and CDR2 SASEGT. The CDR3 contains 15 residues. V was pared by 6 bases and J by 2 bases, with 14 bases between. The CDR3 here is CASSPVWSPGNTIYF. The CDR3 DNA is TGTGCCAGCAGCCCAGTCTGGAGTCCTGGAAACACCATATATTTT.

This clone was counted between two and nine times. The chain links TRBV7-9 to TRBJ2-1; 9 nucleotides line up with TRBD2. CDR3 length: 15 residues. V lost 4 bases, J lost 1 base, and 2 bases stayed unmatched. Germline V gives CDR1 SEHNR, CDR2 FQNEAQ (reference sequence). DNA of the CDR3: TGTGCCAGCAGCTGGCTAGCGGGGTCCTACAATGAGCAGTTCTTC. This encodes CASSWLAGSYNEQFF. Based on the CDR3 plus reference TRBV7-9 and TRBJ2-1, the full variable domain is DTGVSQNPRHKITKRGQNVTFRCDPISEHNRLYWYRQTLGQGPEFLTYFQNEAQLEKSRLLSDRFSAERPKGSFSTLEIQRTEQGDSAMYLCASSWLAGSYNEQFFGPGTRLTVL.

V is TRBV2 and J is TRBJ2-5; D is possibly TRBD1 (6 bases). Looked up from germline, CDR1 is SNHLY and CDR2 is FYNNEI. Trimming left V 7 bases short and J 5 bases short, with 14 bases between. This CDR3 spans 13 amino acids. The DNA of the CDR3 is TGTGCCAGCAAAGGGGACCAGGGGGAGACCCAGTACTTC. Protein: CASKGDQGETQYF.

The chain couples TRBV4-3 to TRBJ2-1, with 12 bases that match TRBD2. Germline V gene data show CDR1 as LGHNA and CDR2 as YSLEER. The CDR3 is made up of 17 amino acids. The V gene end was trimmed by 4 bases and the J gene end by 9 bases; junction bases not matched to a gene: 13. The CDR3 spells CASSRDSSGRAIGEQFF. The CDR3 coding sequence is TGCGCCAGCAGCCGCGACTCTAGCGGGAGGGCCATAGGTGAGCAGTTCTTC.

This clone was recorded a few times. The V call is TRBV5-5, the J call TRBJ2-7; 11 nucleotides agree with TRBD2. This CDR3 contains 16 residues. With V trimmed by 3 bases and J by 5 bases, 10 bases remained unmatched. CDR1 and CDR2 (germline): SGHKS, YYEKEE (reference sequence). The CDR3, as DNA: TGTGCCAGCAGCTCCCAGGGGACTAGCGGAGGCCACGAGCAGTACTTC. It is translated as CASSSQGTSGGHEQYF.

This rearrangement joins TRBV7-2 to TRBJ2-7; possibly TRBD2 for D (5 bases). Germline CDR1 is SGHTA and CDR2 is FQGNSA. This CDR3 contains 15 residues. V lost 5 bases, J lost 3 bases, and 17 bases lay in between. CDR3 residues: CASSPEERKNYEQYF. The CDR3 DNA reads as TGTGCCAGCAGCCCCGAGGAGCGGAAGAACTACGAGCAGTACTTC.

The chain is built from TRBV5-1 and TRBJ1-1; TRBD1 agrees at 12 bases. CDR1 is SGHRS and CDR2 is YFSETQ in the germline V gene. Germline trimming cut 5 bases from V and 4 bases from J; bases unmatched to any gene: 6. This CDR3 is 15 amino acids long. CDR3 protein: CASRPGTGGLTEAFF. The CDR3 DNA follows: TGCGCCAGCAGACCCGGGACAGGGGGCCTCACTGAAGCTTTCTTT.

V is TRBV6-5 and J is TRBJ2-7, with D possibly being TRBD1 (6 bases). The V end was cut by 4 bases, the J end by 3 bases, with 13 bases between. This CDR3 is 14 amino acids long. In germline, CDR1 is MNHEY, CDR2 SVGAGI. CDR3 in DNA: TGTGCCAGCAGTTCCCCGGGACAAAGCTACGAGCAGTACTTC. Protein: CASSSPGQSYEQYF.

This clone was seen a few times. The chain joins TRBV9 to TRBJ1-1, with 7 bases aligning to TRBD1. Germline lookup yields CDR1 SGDLS and CDR2 YYNGEE. V lost 0 bases to trimming and J lost 7 bases; unmatched junction nucleotides: 6. The CDR3 is 14 residues long. The CDR3 DNA follows: TGTGCCAGCAGCGTAGGACAGGGCCGAAATGAAGCTTTCTTT. Its protein is CASSVGQGRNEAFF.

The chain has TRBV30 and TRBJ2-5; D uncertain. Trimming pared 0 bases from V and 3 bases from J, leaving 5 bases between. The CDR3 totals 12 residues. CDR1 is GTSNPN, CDR2 SVGIG, per germline (reference sequence). The CDR3 coding sequence is TGTGCCTGGAGTGTACTGAAAGAGACCCAGTACTTC. Amino acid sequence: CAWSVLKETQYF.

Details on this clone: The junction departs from the called germline gene at one end, perhaps through a read error. The J gene is TRBJ2-1, the V gene TRBV7-7; 9 bases are a match to TRBD2. The CDR3 extends over 15 amino acids. The V gene's germline CDR1 is SSHAT and CDR2 FNYEAQ (reference sequence). CDR3 nucleotides: TGTGCTAGCAGCTTAGCGAGCGGGGGGTACAATGAGCAGTTCTTC. As protein: CASSLASGGYNEQFF.